What follows is one TCR beta chain and its context. No antigen is known for it. Using immunoSEQ multiplex PCR, the repertoire was profiled, and TCRdb retains in-frame clones only, with some absent. The repertoire includes some 30,000 clones, around 89% of them detected once, and approximately 1.5% sits in the top ten. The data were taken from a study of multiple sclerosis patients with progressive multifocal leukoencephalopathy. Broader study findings: At PML onset, no shared TRBV or TRBJ gene usage was seen.

Regarding time point: before natalizumab initiation. Losses at the gene ends were 2 bases for V and 6 bases for J; bases not matched to a gene: 6. The CDR3 length is 14 residues. CDR1 and CDR2 from the germline V gene are LGHNA and YNFKEQ. This TCR derives from a human donor with multiple sclerosis. The rearrangement links TRBV4-2 to TRBJ2-7; TRBD2 matches 8 bases. Sequenced material: PBMCs. This CDR3 is CASSQSGLVIEQYF. CDR3 nucleotide sequence: TGTGCCAGCAGCCAATCGGGACTAGTAATCGAGCAGTACTTC.